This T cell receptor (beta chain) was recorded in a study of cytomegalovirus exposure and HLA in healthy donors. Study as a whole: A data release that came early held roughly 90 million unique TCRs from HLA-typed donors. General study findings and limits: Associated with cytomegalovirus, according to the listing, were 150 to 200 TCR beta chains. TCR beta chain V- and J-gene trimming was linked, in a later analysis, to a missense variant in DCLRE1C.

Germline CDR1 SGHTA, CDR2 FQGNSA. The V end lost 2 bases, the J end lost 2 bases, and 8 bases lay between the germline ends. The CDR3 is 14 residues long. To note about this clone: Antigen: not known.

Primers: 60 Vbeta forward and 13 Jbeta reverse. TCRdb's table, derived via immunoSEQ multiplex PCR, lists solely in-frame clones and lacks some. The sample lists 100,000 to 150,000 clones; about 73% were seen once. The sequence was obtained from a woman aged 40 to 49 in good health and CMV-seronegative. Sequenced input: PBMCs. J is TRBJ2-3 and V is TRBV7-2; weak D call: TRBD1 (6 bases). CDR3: CASSLYRDTDTQYF. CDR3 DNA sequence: TGTGCCAGCAGCTTATACAGGGACACAGATACGCAGTATTTT.